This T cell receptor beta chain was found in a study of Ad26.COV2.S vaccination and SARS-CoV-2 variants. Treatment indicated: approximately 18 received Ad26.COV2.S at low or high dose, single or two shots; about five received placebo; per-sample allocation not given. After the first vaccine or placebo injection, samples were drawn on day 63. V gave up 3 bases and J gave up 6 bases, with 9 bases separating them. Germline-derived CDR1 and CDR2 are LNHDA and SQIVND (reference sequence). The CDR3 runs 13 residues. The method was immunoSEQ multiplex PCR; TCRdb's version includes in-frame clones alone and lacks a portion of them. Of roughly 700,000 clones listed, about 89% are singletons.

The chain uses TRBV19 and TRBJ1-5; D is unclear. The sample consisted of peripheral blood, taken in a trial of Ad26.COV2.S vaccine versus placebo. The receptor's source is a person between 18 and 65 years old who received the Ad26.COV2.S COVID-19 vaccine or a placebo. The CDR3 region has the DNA TGTGCCAGTAGTATGGGCCCCGGTCAGCCCCAGCATTTT. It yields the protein CASSMGPGQPQHF.